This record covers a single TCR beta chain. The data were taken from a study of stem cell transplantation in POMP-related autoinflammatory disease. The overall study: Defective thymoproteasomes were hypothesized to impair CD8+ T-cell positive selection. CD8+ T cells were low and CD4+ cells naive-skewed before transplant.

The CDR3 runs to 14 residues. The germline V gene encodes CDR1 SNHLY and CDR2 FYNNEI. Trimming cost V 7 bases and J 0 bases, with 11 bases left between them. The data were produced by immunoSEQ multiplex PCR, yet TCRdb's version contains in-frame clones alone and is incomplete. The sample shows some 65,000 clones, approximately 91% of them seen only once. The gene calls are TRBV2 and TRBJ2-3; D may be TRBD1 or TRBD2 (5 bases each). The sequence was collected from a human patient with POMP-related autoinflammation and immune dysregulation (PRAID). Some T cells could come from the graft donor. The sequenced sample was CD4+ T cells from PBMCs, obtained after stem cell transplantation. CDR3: CASKEGPSTDTQYF. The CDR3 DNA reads TGTGCCAGCAAAGAGGGACCAAGCACAGATACGCAGTATTTT. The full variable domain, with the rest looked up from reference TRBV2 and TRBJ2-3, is EPEVTQTPSHQVTQMGQEVILRCVPISNHLYFYWYRQILGQKVEFLVSFYNNEISEKSEIFDDQFSVERPDGSNFTLKIRSTKLEDSAMYFCASKEGPSTDTQYFGPGTRLTVL.